This TCR beta chain was captured in a study of T-cell reconstitution after alpha-beta-depleted transplantation in children. General study points: Expanded graft clones, several hundred of them, were reportedly the source of alpha-beta T cells about two months after transplant. Several patients had high TCRbeta diversity at day 60; it came from surviving recipient T cells and thymic progenitors. A year had passed since transplant, and T-cell counts and diversity by then came mostly from newly produced T cells.

Unique molecular identifiers were incorporated during preparation of the TCRbeta library. TCRdb recomputed calls from the PCR reads with MiXCR, one row per CDR3 protein. The table has hundreds of thousands of distinct CDR3 sequences, 15% to 20% seen once. In regard to this clonotype: Antigen unknown.

The germline CDR1 and CDR2 sequences are MDHEN and SYDVKM. Trimming removed 8 bases from V and 2 bases from J; junction bases left unmatched: 6. CDR3 length: 13 amino acids. This chain uses TRBV28 with TRBJ2-7; 7 bases are a match to TRBD1. The source material was PBMCs, mostly from graft donor cells, sampled 360 days after TCRalphabeta/CD19-depleted stem cell transplant. This clonotype was obtained from a boy less than two years old who had a stem cell transplant for Wiskott-Aldrich syndrome, so the T cells may come from the graft donor. The CDR3 sequence: CASARDSPYEQYF. In nucleotides, the CDR3 is TGTGCCAGCGCCAGGGACAGTCCCTACGAGCAGTACTTC.